These T cell receptor beta chains were read from a single sample in a study of human T cells and chemical hapten exposure. MiXCR was run by TCRdb on the RACE reads, yielding one entry per CDR3 protein. The sample holds about 90,000 distinct CDR3 sequences, about 11% seen once. Sample: whole blood, taken in connection with sensitization to the hapten diphenylcyclopropenone (DPC). The source is a woman aged 30 to 39 with alopecia areata. Some clones in this sample may be carry-over from other donors' samples. The CDR3 runs from the conserved cysteine through the conserved F or W. Each record gives: V gene, clone size, D gene, J gene, CDR3 protein, CDR3 DNA. The D gene is left open where the match is weak. Size values are once, few and many counts, or a class for expanded clones, and some rows have none.

V gene: TRBV29-1; clone size: .; D gene: TRBD1; J gene: TRBJ1-1; CDR3 protein: CSATQVSIRGRTEAFF; CDR3 DNA: TGCAGCGCCACACAAGTGTCAATAAGGGGGCGGACTGAAGCTTTCTTT
V gene: TRBV4-2; clone size: few; D gene: .; J gene: TRBJ2-7; CDR3 protein: CASSQGNEQYF; CDR3 DNA: TGTGCCAGCAGCCAAGGGAACGAGCAGTACTTC
V gene: TRBV2; clone size: few; D gene: .; J gene: TRBJ2-2; CDR3 protein: CASSESTGAKNTGELFF; CDR3 DNA: TGTGCCAGCAGTGAATCGACAGGAGCCAAGAACACCGGGGAGCTGTTTTTT
V gene: TRBV6-6; clone size: many; D gene: TRBD1; J gene: TRBJ1-5; CDR3 protein: CASSYSRDRGLSNQPQHF; CDR3 DNA: TGTGCCAGCAGTTACTCGAGGGACAGGGGTCTTAGCAATCAGCCCCAGCATTTT
V gene: TRBV7-9; clone size: few; D gene: .; J gene: TRBJ2-3; CDR3 protein: CASSLGAAITSTDTQYF; CDR3 DNA: TGTGCCAGCAGCTTAGGGGCAGCGATAACTAGCACAGATACGCAGTATTTT
V gene: TRBV29-1; clone size: few; D gene: TRBD1; J gene: TRBJ1-3; CDR3 protein: CSVTAGDRGVASGNTIYF; CDR3 DNA: TGCAGCGTGACAGCTGGGGACAGGGGTGTCGCGTCTGGAAACACCATATATTTT
V gene: TRBV28; clone size: .; D gene: .; J gene: TRBJ2-7; CDR3 protein: CASSPAVTYEQYF; CDR3 DNA: TGTGCCAGCAGCCCAGCGGTTACCTACGAGCAGTACTTC
V gene: TRBV5-8; clone size: .; D gene: TRBD1; J gene: TRBJ2-3; CDR3 protein: CASSLEGQSTDTQYF; CDR3 DNA: TGTGCCAGCAGCTTGGAGGGACAGAGCACAGATACGCAGTATTTT
V gene: TRBV12-5; clone size: .; D gene: .; J gene: TRBJ2-3; CDR3 protein: CASGSSYTQYF; CDR3 DNA: TGTGCTAGTGGATCAAGTTATACGCAGTATTTT
V gene: TRBV28; clone size: many; D gene: .; J gene: TRBJ2-1; CDR3 protein: CASIPGQLSGYNEQFF; CDR3 DNA: TGTGCCAGCATCCCTGGGCAGCTTAGCGGCTACAATGAGCAGTTCTTC
V gene: TRBV4-3; clone size: many; D gene: .; J gene: TRBJ1-5; CDR3 protein: CASSRSYSNQPQHF; CDR3 DNA: TGCGCCAGCAGCCGATCCTATAGCAATCAGCCCCAGCATTTT
V gene: TRBV28; clone size: many; D gene: .; J gene: TRBJ1-6; CDR3 protein: CASSPWAVNSPLHF; CDR3 DNA: TGTGCCAGCAGCCCCTGGGCCGTAAATTCACCCCTCCACTTT
V gene: TRBV7-2; clone size: few; D gene: .; J gene: TRBJ2-5; CDR3 protein: CASRRGTQETQYF; CDR3 DNA: TGTGCCAGCAGGAGGGGCACCCAAGAGACCCAGTACTTC
V gene: TRBV9; clone size: many; D gene: TRBD1; J gene: TRBJ2-7; CDR3 protein: CASNPGQGSYEQYF; CDR3 DNA: TGTGCCAGCAATCCGGGACAGGGCTCCTACGAGCAGTACTTC
V gene: TRBV29-1; clone size: many; D gene: .; J gene: TRBJ2-5; CDR3 protein: CSGQGGGQETQYF; CDR3 DNA: TGCAGCGGCCAGGGAGGCGGCCAAGAGACCCAGTACTTC
V gene: TRBV7-8; clone size: many; D gene: TRBD1; J gene: TRBJ1-2; CDR3 protein: CASSSDDRVKVTF; CDR3 DNA: TGTGCCAGCAGCTCGGACGACAGGGTTAAAGTCACCTTC
V gene: TRBV20-1; clone size: few; D gene: .; J gene: TRBJ1-2; CDR3 protein: CSAPHVGGIYGYTF; CDR3 DNA: TGCAGTGCTCCCCACGTGGGGGGCATATATGGCTACACCTTC
V gene: TRBV7-2; clone size: few; D gene: TRBD2; J gene: TRBJ2-1; CDR3 protein: CASSPTGGEFYNEQFF; CDR3 DNA: TGTGCCAGCAGCCCTACGGGGGGAGAGTTCTACAATGAGCAGTTCTTC
V gene: TRBV2; clone size: few; D gene: TRBD1; J gene: TRBJ1-1; CDR3 protein: CASSSGQGMTEAFF; CDR3 DNA: TGTGCCAGCAGTAGCGGACAGGGGATGACTGAAGCTTTCTTT
V gene: TRBV7-2; clone size: many; D gene: .; J gene: TRBJ2-6; CDR3 protein: CASSSQPGVGVNVLTF; CDR3 DNA: TGTGCCAGCAGCTCCCAACCAGGCGTGGGGGTCAACGTCCTGACTTTC
V gene: TRBV28; clone size: .; D gene: TRBD1; J gene: TRBJ2-7; CDR3 protein: CASQQGAYEQYF; CDR3 DNA: TGTGCCAGCCAGCAGGGGGCCTACGAGCAGTACTTC
V gene: TRBV12-5; clone size: .; D gene: .; J gene: TRBJ2-2; CDR3 protein: CASCGAGELFF; CDR3 DNA: TGTGCTAGTTGCGGTGCCGGGGAGCTGTTTTTT
V gene: TRBV18; clone size: many; D gene: TRBD1; J gene: TRBJ1-5; CDR3 protein: CASSPPGQGGGPNQPQHF; CDR3 DNA: TGTGCCAGCTCACCACCGGGACAGGGGGGCGGCCCCAATCAGCCCCAGCATTTT
V gene: TRBV5-1; clone size: many; D gene: TRBD2; J gene: TRBJ2-1; CDR3 protein: CASSIAGGLRNEQFF; CDR3 DNA: TGCGCCAGCAGTATAGCGGGGGGGCTCCGCAATGAGCAGTTCTTC
V gene: TRBV7-9; clone size: many; D gene: .; J gene: TRBJ2-7; CDR3 protein: CASSLARTQGPSPYEQYF; CDR3 DNA: TGTGCCAGCAGCTTAGCCCGGACACAAGGACCCAGTCCATACGAGCAGTACTTC
V gene: TRBV7-9; clone size: .; D gene: TRBD1; J gene: TRBJ1-6; CDR3 protein: CASSSWDRESSPLHF; CDR3 DNA: TGTGCCAGCAGCAGCTGGGACAGGGAGTCTTCACCCCTCCACTTT
V gene: TRBV7-2; clone size: many; D gene: .; J gene: TRBJ1-5; CDR3 protein: CASSLQENQPQHF; CDR3 DNA: TGTGCCAGCAGCTTACAGGAGAATCAGCCCCAGCATTTT